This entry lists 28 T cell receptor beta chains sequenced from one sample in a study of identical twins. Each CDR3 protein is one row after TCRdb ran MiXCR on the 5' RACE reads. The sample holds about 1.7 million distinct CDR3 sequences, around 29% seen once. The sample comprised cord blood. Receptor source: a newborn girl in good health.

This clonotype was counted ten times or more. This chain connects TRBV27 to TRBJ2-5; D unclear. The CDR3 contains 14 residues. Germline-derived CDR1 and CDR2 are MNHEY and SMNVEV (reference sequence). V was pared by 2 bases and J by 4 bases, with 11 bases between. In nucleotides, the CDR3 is TGTGCCAGCAGTTTAGGCTTTCAGAGAGAGACCCAGTACTTC. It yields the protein CASSLGFQRETQYF.

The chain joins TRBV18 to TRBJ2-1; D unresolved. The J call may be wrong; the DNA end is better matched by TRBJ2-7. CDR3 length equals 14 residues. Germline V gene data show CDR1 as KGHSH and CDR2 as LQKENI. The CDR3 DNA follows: TGTGCCAGCTCACAACACTCCTCCTACAATGAGCAGTACTTC. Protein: CASSQHSSYNEQYF.

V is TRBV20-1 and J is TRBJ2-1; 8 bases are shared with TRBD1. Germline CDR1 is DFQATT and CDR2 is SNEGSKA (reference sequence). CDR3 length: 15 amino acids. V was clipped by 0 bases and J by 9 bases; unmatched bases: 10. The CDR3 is CSARDDDRGRGEQFF. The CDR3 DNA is TGCAGTGCTAGAGACGATGACAGGGGAAGGGGTGAGCAGTTCTTC.

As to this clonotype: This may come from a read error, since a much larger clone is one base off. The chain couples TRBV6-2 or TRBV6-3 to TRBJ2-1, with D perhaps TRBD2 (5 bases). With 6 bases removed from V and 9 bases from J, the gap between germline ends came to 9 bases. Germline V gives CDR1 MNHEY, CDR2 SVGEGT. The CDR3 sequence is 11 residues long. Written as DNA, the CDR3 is TGTGCCAGCAGCGACTACGGTGAGCAGTTCTTC. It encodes CASSDYGEQFF.

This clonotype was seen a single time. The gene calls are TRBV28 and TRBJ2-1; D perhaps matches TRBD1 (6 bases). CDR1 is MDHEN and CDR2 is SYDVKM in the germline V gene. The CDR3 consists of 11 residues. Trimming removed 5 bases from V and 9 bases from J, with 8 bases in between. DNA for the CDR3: TGTGCCAGCAGTATACAGGGTGAGCAGTTCTTC. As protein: CASSIQGEQFF.

The CDR3 sequence: CSHKQGASYEQYF. In nucleotides, the CDR3 is TGCAGTCACAAACAGGGGGCCTCCTACGAGCAGTACTTC. The chain combines TRBV20-1 with TRBJ2-7; 9 bases are shared with TRBD1. V gave up 8 bases and J gave up 0 bases; unmatched junction bases: 5. CDR3 size: 13 residues. The germline V gene encodes CDR1 DFQATT and CDR2 SNEGSKA (reference sequence).

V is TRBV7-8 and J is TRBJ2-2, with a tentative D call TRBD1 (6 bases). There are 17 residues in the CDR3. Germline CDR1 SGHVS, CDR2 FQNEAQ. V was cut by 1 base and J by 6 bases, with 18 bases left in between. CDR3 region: CASSLGFWTATAGELFF. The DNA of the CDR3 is TGTGCCAGCAGCTTAGGTTTTTGGACAGCGACCGCCGGGGAGCTGTTTTTT.

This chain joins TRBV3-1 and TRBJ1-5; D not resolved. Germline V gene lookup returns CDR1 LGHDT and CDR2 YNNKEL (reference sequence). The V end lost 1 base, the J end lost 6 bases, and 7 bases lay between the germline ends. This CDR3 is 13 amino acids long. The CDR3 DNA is TGTGCCAGCAGCCAAGGTTGGAGTCAGCCCCAGCATTTT. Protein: CASSQGWSQPQHF. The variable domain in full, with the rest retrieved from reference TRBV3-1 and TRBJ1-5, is DTAVSQTPKYLVTQMGNDKSIKCEQNLGHDTMYWYKQDSKKFLKIMFSYNNKELIINETVPNRFSPKSPDKAHLNLHINSLELGDSAVYFCASSQGWSQPQHFGDGTRLSIL.

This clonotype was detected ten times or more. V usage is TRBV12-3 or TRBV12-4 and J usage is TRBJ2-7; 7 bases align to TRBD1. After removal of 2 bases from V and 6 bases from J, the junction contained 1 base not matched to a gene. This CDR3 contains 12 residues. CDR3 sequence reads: CASSLSGGEQYF. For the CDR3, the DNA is TGTGCCAGCAGTTTATCAGGGGGCGAGCAGTACTTC.

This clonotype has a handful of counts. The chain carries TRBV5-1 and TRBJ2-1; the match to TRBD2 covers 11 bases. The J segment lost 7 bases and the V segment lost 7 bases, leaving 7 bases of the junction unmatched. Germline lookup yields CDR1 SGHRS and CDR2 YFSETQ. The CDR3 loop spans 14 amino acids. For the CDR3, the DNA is TGCGCCAGCGTACTAGCGGGAGCCTGGAATGAGCAGTTCTTC. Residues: CASVLAGAWNEQFF.

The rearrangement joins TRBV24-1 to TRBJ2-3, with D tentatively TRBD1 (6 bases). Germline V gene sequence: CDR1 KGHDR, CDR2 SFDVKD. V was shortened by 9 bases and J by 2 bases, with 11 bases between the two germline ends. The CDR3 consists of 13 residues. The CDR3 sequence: CATGDRSTDTQYF. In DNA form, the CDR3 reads TGTGCCACCGGCGACAGGTCCACAGATACGCAGTATTTT.

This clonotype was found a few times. The CDR3 here is CSVRTASYEQYF. The CDR3, as DNA: TGCAGTGTCCGGACAGCCTCCTACGAGCAGTACTTC. This rearrangement joins TRBV20-1 to TRBJ2-7; weak D call: TRBD1 (6 bases). The length of the CDR3 is 12 residues. V was shortened by 7 bases and J by 0 bases, with 10 bases between the two germline ends. Germline V gene lookup returns CDR1 DFQATT and CDR2 SNEGSKA (reference sequence).

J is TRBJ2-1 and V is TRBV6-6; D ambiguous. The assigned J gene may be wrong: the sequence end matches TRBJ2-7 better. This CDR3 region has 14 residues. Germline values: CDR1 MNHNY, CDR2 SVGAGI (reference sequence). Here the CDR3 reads CASSYSRPYNEQYF. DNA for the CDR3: TGTGCCAGCAGTTACTCGAGGCCCTACAATGAGCAGTACTTC.

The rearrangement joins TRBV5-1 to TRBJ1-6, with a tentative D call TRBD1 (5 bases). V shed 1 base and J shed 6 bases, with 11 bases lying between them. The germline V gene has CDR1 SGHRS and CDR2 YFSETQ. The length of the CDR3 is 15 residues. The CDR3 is CASSLLAGSNSPLHF. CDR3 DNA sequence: TGCGCCAGCAGCTTGTTGGCAGGGAGTAATTCACCCCTCCACTTT.

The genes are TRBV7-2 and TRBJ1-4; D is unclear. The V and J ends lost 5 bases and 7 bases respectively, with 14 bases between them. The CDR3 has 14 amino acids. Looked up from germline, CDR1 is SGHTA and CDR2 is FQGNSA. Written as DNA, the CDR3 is TGTGCCAGCAGCAGATTGGACCGCCTTGAAAAACTGTTTTTT. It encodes CASSRLDRLEKLFF.

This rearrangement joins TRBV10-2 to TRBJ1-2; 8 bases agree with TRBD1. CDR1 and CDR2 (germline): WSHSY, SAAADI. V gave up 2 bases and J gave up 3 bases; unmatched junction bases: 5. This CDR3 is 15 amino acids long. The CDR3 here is CASSETAGGYYGYTF. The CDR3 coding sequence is TGCGCCAGCAGTGAGACTGCAGGGGGCTACTATGGCTACACCTTC.

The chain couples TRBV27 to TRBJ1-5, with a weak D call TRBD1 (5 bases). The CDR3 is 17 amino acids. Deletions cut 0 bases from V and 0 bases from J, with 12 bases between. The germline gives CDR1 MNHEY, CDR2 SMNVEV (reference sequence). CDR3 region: CASSLSGTVNSNQPQHF. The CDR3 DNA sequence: TGTGCCAGCAGTTTATCGGGGACGGTGAATAGCAATCAGCCCCAGCATTTT.

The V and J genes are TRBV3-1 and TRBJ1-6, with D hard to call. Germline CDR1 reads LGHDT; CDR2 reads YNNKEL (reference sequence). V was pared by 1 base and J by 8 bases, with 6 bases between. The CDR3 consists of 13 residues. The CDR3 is CASSQGQDSPLHF. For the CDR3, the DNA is TGTGCCAGCAGCCAAGGTCAGGATTCACCCCTCCACTTT.

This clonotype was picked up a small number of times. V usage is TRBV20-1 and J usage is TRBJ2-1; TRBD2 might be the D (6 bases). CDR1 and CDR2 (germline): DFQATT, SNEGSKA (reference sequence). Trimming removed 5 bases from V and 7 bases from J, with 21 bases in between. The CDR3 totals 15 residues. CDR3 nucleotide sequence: TGCAGTGCTGGCGGTGCCCCCCTAGCGAAGAATGAGCAGTTCTTC. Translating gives CSAGGAPLAKNEQFF.

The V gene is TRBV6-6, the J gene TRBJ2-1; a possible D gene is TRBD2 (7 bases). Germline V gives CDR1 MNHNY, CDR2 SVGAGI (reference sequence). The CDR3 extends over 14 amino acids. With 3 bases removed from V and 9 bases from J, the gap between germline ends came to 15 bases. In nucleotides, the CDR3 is TGTGCCAGCAGTTATGGGGGGGGGCCCGTTGAGCAGTTCTTC. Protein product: CASSYGGGPVEQFF.

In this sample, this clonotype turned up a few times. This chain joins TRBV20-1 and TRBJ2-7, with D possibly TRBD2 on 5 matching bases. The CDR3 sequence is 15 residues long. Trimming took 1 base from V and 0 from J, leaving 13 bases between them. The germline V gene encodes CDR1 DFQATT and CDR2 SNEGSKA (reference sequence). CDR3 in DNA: TGCAGTGCTAGAGGGACTCCCACGAGCTCCTACGAGCAGTACTTC. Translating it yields CSARGTPTSSYEQYF.

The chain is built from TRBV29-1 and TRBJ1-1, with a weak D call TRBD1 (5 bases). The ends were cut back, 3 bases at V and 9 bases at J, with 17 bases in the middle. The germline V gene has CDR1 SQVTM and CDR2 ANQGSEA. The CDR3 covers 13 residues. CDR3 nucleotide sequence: TGCAGCGTTGAGGGGGGAGGCAACCTTCAAGCTTTCTTT. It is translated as CSVEGGGNLQAFF.

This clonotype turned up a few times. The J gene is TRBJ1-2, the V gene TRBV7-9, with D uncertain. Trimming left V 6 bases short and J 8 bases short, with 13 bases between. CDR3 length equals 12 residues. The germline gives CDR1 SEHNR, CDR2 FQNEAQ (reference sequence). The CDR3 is CASSQVDWGYTF. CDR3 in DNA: TGTGCCAGCAGTCAGGTGGATTGGGGCTACACCTTC.

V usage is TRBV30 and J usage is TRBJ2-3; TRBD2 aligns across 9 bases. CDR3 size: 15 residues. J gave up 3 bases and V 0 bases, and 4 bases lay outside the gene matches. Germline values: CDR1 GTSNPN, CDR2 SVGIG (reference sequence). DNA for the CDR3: TGTGCCTGGAGTGTACCGGGACTAGCTACAGATACGCAGTATTTT. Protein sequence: CAWSVPGLATDTQYF. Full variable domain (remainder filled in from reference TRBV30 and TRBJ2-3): SQTIHQWPATLVQPVGSPLSLECTVEGTSNPNLYWYRQAAGRGLQLLFYSVGIGQISSEVPQNLSASRPQDRQFILSSKKLLLSDSGFYLCAWSVPGLATDTQYFGPGTRLTVL.

The CDR3 DNA reads TGCAGTGCTCCCTTATCCGGGACAGTTCTAGCGGGGACCTCCTACGAGCAGTACTTC. Protein product: CSAPLSGTVLAGTSYEQYF. This chain connects TRBV20-1 to TRBJ2-7; 9 positions match TRBD2. The junction had 20 bases not matched to a gene; V was cut back by 5 bases and J by 0 bases. CDR1 and CDR2 (germline): DFQATT, SNEGSKA (reference sequence). CDR3 length: 19 amino acids.

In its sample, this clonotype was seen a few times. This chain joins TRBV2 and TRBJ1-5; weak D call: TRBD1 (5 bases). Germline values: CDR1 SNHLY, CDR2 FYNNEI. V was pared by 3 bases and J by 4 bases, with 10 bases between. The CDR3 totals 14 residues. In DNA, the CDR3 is TGTGCCAGCAGTGATATGGGGGGGAATCAGCCCCAGCATTTT. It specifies CASSDMGGNQPQHF.

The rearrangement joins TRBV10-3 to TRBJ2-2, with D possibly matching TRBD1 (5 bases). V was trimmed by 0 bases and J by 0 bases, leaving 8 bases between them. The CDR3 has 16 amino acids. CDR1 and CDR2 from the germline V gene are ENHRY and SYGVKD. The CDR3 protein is CAISESAGPNTGELFF. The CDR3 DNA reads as TGTGCCATCAGTGAGTCGGCAGGGCCGAACACCGGGGAGCTGTTTTTT.

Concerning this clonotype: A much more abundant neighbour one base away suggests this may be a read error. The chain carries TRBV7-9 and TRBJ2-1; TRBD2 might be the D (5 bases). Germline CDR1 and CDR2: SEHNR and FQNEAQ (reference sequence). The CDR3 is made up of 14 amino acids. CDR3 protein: CASSLAGLNNGQFF. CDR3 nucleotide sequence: TGTGCCAGCAGCTTAGCTGGACTGAACAATGGGCAGTTCTTC.